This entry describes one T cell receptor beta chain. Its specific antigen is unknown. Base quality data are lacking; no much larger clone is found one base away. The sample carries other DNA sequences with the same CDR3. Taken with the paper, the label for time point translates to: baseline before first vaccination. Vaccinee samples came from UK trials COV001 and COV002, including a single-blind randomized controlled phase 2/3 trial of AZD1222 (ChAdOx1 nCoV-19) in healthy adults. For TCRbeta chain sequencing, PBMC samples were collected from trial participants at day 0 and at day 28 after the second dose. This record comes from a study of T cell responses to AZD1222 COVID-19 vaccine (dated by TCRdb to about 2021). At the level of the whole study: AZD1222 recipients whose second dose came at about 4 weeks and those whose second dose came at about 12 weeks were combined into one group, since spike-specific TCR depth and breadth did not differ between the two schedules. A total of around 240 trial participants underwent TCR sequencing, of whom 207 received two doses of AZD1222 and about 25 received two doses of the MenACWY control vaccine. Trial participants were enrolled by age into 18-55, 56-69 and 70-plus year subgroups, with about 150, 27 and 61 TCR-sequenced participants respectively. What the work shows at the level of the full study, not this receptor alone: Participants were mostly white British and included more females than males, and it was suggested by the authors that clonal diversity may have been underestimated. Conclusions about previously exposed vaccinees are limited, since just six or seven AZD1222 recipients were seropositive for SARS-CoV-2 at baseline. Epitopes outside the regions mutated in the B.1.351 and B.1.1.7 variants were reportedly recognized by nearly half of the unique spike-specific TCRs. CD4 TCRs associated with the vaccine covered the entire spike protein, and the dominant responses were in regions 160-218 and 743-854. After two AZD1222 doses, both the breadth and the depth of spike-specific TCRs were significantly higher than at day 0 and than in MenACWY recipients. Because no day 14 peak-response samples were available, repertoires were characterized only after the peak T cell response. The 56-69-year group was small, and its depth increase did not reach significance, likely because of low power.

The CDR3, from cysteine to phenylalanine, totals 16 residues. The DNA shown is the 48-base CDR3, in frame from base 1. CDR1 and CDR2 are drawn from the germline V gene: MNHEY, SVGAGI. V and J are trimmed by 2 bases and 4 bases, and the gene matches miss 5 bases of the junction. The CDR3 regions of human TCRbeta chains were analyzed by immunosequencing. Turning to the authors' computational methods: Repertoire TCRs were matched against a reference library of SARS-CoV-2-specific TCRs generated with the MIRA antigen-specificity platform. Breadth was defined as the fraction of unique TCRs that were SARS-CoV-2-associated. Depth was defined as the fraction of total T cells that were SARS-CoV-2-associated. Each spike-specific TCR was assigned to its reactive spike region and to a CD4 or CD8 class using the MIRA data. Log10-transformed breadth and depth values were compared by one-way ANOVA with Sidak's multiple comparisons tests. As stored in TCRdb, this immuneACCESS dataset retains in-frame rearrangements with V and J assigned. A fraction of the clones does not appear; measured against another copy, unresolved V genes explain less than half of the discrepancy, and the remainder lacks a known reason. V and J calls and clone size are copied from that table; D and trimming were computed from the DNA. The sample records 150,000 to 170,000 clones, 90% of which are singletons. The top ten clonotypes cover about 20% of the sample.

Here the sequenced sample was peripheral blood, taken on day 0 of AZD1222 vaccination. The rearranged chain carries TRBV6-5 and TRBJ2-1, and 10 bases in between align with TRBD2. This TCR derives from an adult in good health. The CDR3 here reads CASSYSLAGVYNEQFF. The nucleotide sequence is TGTGCCAGCAGTTACAGTCTAGCGGGGGTATACAATGAGCAGTTCTTC.